These 2 T cell receptor beta chains were sequenced from one sample in a study of T cells in Graves' hyperthyroidism and ophthalmopathy. It was RNA transcripts that yielded the amplified TCR beta CDR3 regions. The HTBI primer set served for first-round RT-PCR of the TCR CDR3. Each CDR3 protein is one row after TCRdb ran MiXCR on the multiplex PCR reads. The sample carries around 400,000 distinct CDR3 sequences, approximately 14% recorded once. Sample: blood. Receptors were obtained from a woman between 18 and 29 years old with Graves' hyperthyroidism that later progressed to Graves' ophthalmopathy.

This clonotype was seen more than once but under ten times. This sequence joins TRBV20-1 and TRBJ2-7; 10 bases line up with TRBD2. V shed 0 bases, J shed 5 bases, and the junction held 7 bases outside the gene matches. The CDR3 is 15 residues long. CDR1 and CDR2 (germline): DFQATT, SNEGSKA (reference sequence). The CDR3 reads CSARDPAGGLHEQYF. In nucleotides, the CDR3 is TGCAGTGCTAGAGACCCAGCGGGAGGGTTACACGAGCAGTACTTC.

The V gene is TRBV7-8, the J gene TRBJ2-7, with 8 bases lining up with TRBD1. This CDR3 is built from 16 residues. Germline V gene sequence: CDR1 SGHVS, CDR2 FQNEAQ. V lost 3 bases to trimming and J lost 2 bases; unmatched junction nucleotides: 9. CDR3 in amino acids: CASSFGQGMVAYEQYF. CDR3 coding DNA: TGTGCCAGCAGCTTCGGACAGGGCATGGTGGCCTACGAGCAGTACTTC.